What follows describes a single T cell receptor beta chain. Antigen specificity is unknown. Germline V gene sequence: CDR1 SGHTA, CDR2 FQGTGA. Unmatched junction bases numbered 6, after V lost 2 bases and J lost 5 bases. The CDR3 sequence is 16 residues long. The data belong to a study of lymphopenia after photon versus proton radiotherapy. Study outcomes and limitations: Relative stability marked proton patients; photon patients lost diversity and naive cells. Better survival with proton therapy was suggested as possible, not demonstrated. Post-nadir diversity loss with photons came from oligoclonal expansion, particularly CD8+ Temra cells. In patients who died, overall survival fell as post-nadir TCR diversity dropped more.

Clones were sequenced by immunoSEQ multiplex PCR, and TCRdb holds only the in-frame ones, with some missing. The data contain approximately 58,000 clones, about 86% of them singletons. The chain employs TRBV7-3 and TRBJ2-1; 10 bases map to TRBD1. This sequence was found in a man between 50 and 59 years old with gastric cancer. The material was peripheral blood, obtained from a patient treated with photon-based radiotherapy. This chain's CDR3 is CASSLGSGTGDNEQFF. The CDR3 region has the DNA TGTGCCAGCAGCTTAGGTTCCGGGACAGGGGACAATGAGCAGTTCTTC.